The 19 T cell receptor beta chains given below trace back to one sample, sequenced in a study of identical twins. TCRdb re-called the 5' RACE reads with MiXCR, one entry per CDR3 protein. The table shows 550,000 to 700,000 distinct CDR3 sequences, with approximately 9.6% occurring only once. This sample was shared with a second study, whose subject was yellow fever vaccine responses in identical twins.

The specimen was PBMCs. The receptors come from a woman between 18 and 29 years old in good health.

The genes are TRBV10-3 and TRBJ2-7; TRBD2 matches at 8 bases. Looked up from germline, CDR1 is ENHRY and CDR2 is SYGVKD. V was clipped by 0 bases and J by 2 bases; unmatched bases: 3. This CDR3 comprises 15 residues. CDR3 nucleotides: TGTGCCATCAGTGAGTCTGCGGGAGGACCCTACGAGCAGTACTTC. Residues: CAISESAGGPYEQYF.

In this sample, this clonotype turned up many times. J is TRBJ2-2 and V is TRBV12-3 or TRBV12-4; TRBD2 matches at 8 bases. This CDR3 comprises 14 residues. The trim removed 6 bases at V and 1 base at J, leaving 1 base unmatched. CDR3 residues: CASRSGGNTGELFF. CDR3 nucleotide sequence: TGTGCCAGCAGGAGCGGGGGGAACACCGGGGAGCTGTTTTTT.

The V call is TRBV5-6, the J call TRBJ2-5, with D tentatively TRBD1 (5 bases). V lost 2 bases and J 2 bases, leaving 16 bases between the germline ends. CDR1 is SGHDT and CDR2 is YYEEEE in the germline V gene. CDR3 size: 16 residues. Here the CDR3 reads CASSFILDRQQETQYF. CDR3 DNA: TGTGCCAGCAGCTTCATCCTAGACAGACAACAAGAGACCCAGTACTTC.

The chain uses TRBV2 and TRBJ1-4, with D tentatively TRBD1 (6 bases). Between the trimmed V and J ends, which lost 7 bases and 5 bases, there was a span of 14 bases. The germline V gene encodes CDR1 SNHLY and CDR2 FYNNEI. CDR3 size: 14 residues. In nucleotides, the CDR3 is TGTGCCAGCAAACTGACAGGACAAAATGAAAAACTGTTTTTT. Encoded protein: CASKLTGQNEKLFF.

This clonotype was found many times. This chain connects TRBV12-3 or TRBV12-4 to TRBJ2-1, with TRBD2 identical over 7 bases. This CDR3 is 13 amino acids long. V trimming: 7 bases; J trimming: 8 bases; junction bases outside the gene matches: 8. The CDR3 DNA follows: TGTGCCAGCATCTACAGCGGGACCTATGAGCAGTTCTTC. Amino acids: CASIYSGTYEQFF.

This clonotype was seen a few times. This sequence joins TRBV20-1 and TRBJ2-3, with D unclear. The CDR3 runs to 13 residues. With 5 bases removed from V and 2 bases from J, the gap between germline ends came to 11 bases. Germline loops: CDR1 DFQATT, CDR2 SNEGSKA (reference sequence). CDR3 sequence reads: CSAVIRDTDTQYF. The CDR3 region has the DNA TGCAGTGCTGTTATTCGAGACACAGATACGCAGTATTTT.

The CDR3 region has the DNA TGCGCCAGCAGCCAAGTACGTGAGGTGAACACTGAAGCTTTCTTT. This sequence encodes CASSQVREVNTEAFF. This sequence joins TRBV4-3 and TRBJ1-1; D unresolved. The CDR3 extends over 15 amino acids. Deletions cut 1 base from V and 0 bases from J, with 9 bases between. The germline V gene has CDR1 LGHNA and CDR2 YSLEER.

This clonotype occurred a few times. As DNA, the CDR3 is TGTGCCTGGAGCTACTATCCGGGACCGAACACCGGGGAGCTGTTTTTT. Encoded protein: CAWSYYPGPNTGELFF. The gene calls are TRBV30 and TRBJ2-2, with D perhaps matching TRBD1 or TRBD2 (5 bases each). Germline lookup yields CDR1 GTSNPN and CDR2 SVGIG (reference sequence). The CDR3 consists of 16 residues. Trimming took off 3 bases at V and 0 bases at J, with 14 bases between the two ends.

This clonotype was counted between two and nine times. This chain joins TRBV9 and TRBJ2-3; 7 nucleotides match TRBD2. Per the germline V gene, CDR1 is SGDLS and CDR2 is YYNGEE. Trimming removed 1 base from V and 0 bases from J; junction bases left unmatched: 5. This CDR3 contains 16 residues. Here the CDR3 DNA reads TGTGCCAGCAGCGTAACGGCGGGAGAGAGCACAGATACGCAGTATTTT. This gives the protein CASSVTAGESTDTQYF. Variable domain in full (rest from reference TRBV9 and TRBJ2-3): DSGVTQTPKHLITATGQRVTLRCSPRSGDLSVYWYQQSLDQGLQFLIQYYNGEERAKGNILERFSAQQFPDLHSELNLSSLELGDSALYFCASSVTAGESTDTQYFGPGTRLTVL.

The chain carries TRBV19 and TRBJ2-1; 11 nucleotides match TRBD1. Trimming at V came to 8 bases and at J to 8 bases, leaving 8 bases not matched to a gene. The length of the CDR3 is 14 residues. Germline CDR1 LNHDA, CDR2 SQIVND (reference sequence). CDR3 coding DNA: TGTGCCAGTTCCCGGGACAGGGGGATCGATGAGCAGTTCTTC. Protein: CASSRDRGIDEQFF.

The J gene is TRBJ2-7, the V gene TRBV5-1; a weak D match, TRBD2 (5 bases). The length of the CDR3 is 15 residues. Between the trimmed V and J ends, which lost 1 base and 2 bases, there was a span of 13 bases. CDR1 and CDR2 from the germline V gene are SGHRS and YFSETQ. CDR3 coding DNA: TGCGCCAGCAGCTTGTTTTGGGAGCGACCCTACGAGCAGTACTTC. Its protein product is CASSLFWERPYEQYF.

The chain uses TRBV12-3 or TRBV12-4 and TRBJ2-1, with a possible D match to TRBD2 (6 bases). With 5 bases removed from V and 10 bases from J, the gap between germline ends came to 21 bases. This CDR3 has 15 residues. In DNA, the CDR3 is TGTGCCAGCAGTCTCACGGAACGCGGGGCTGGCGAGCAGTTCTTC. It codes for CASSLTERGAGEQFF.

The chain has TRBV9 and TRBJ2-1, with TRBD2 identical over 16 bases. Germline V gene data show CDR1 as SGDLS and CDR2 as YYNGEE. Unmatched junction bases numbered 2, after V lost 4 bases and J lost 7 bases. The CDR3 totals 15 residues. The CDR3 coding sequence is TGTGCCAGCAGCAAGGGACTAGCGGGGGGGAATGAGCAGTTCTTC. This translates into CASSKGLAGGNEQFF. Full variable domain (rest looked up from reference TRBV9 and TRBJ2-1): DSGVTQTPKHLITATGQRVTLRCSPRSGDLSVYWYQQSLDQGLQFLIQYYNGEERAKGNILERFSAQQFPDLHSELNLSSLELGDSALYFCASSKGLAGGNEQFFGPGTRLTVL.

The chain combines TRBV6-2 or TRBV6-3 with TRBJ2-7, with 10 bases identical to TRBD2. This CDR3 is 16 amino acids long. Germline V gives CDR1 MNHEY, CDR2 SVGEGT. The V and J ends lost 0 bases and 2 bases, in that order; junction bases with no gene match: 4. CDR3 loop: CASSYSPSGSAYEQYF. Written as DNA, the CDR3 is TGTGCCAGCAGTTACTCGCCTAGCGGGAGTGCCTACGAGCAGTACTTC.

This chain links TRBV7-9 with TRBJ2-2, with D possibly being TRBD1 (5 bases). The CDR3 runs 16 residues. Germline V lookup: CDR1 SEHNR, CDR2 FQNEAQ (reference sequence). V was clipped by 4 bases and J by 0 bases, with 12 bases between them. CDR3 sequence (DNA): TGTGCCAGCAGCTCTAGGACATTTGCGAACACCGGGGAGCTGTTTTTT. It is translated as CASSSRTFANTGELFF.

This clonotype was observed many times. This rearrangement joins TRBV20-1 to TRBJ2-7; the D gene is possibly TRBD2 (6 bases). CDR1 is DFQATT, CDR2 SNEGSKA, per germline (reference sequence). The CDR3 extends over 14 amino acids. V gave up 1 base and J gave up 1 base, with 11 bases separating them. DNA for the CDR3: TGCAGTGCTAGAGTCACGGGGGTATCCTACGAGCAGTACTTC. Its translation is CSARVTGVSYEQYF.

The gene calls are TRBV7-2 and TRBJ2-6; D remains unclear. With 5 bases removed from V and 3 bases from J, the gap between germline ends came to 11 bases. Germline CDR1 SGHTA, CDR2 FQGNSA. CDR3 length: 15 amino acids. For the CDR3, the DNA is TGTGCCAGCAGCCTGGGTTGGGGTGGGGCCAACGTCCTGACTTTC. It translates to CASSLGWGGANVLTF.

This clonotype occurred a few times. The chain has TRBV30 and TRBJ2-3; 12 bases fit TRBD1. Trimming at V came to 8 bases and at J to 10 bases, leaving 10 bases not matched to a gene. The germline V gene has CDR1 GTSNPN and CDR2 SVGIG (reference sequence). This CDR3 is built from 13 residues. The CDR3 DNA follows: TGTGCCGCCGGGACAGGGGGCTTTGTGTCGCAGTATTTT. Translation gives CAAGTGGFVSQYF.

This clonotype has more than one count but fewer than ten. The rearrangement uses TRBV7-8 and TRBJ1-5, with D possibly TRBD1 on 5 matching bases. CDR3 length: 14 amino acids. CDR1 and CDR2 from the germline V gene are SGHVS and FQNEAQ. The V end was cut by 1 base, the J end by 8 bases, with 12 bases between. The CDR3 protein is CASSLGGGGEPQHF. The CDR3 DNA reads TGTGCCAGCAGCTTAGGGGGCGGGGGAGAGCCCCAGCATTTT. Variable domain in full (rest from reference TRBV7-8 and TRBJ1-5): GAGVSQSPRYKVAKRGQDVALRCDPISGHVSLFWYQQALGQGPEFLTYFQNEAQLDKSGLPSDRFFAERPEGSVSTLKIQRTQQEDSAVYLCASSLGGGGEPQHFGDGTRLSIL.